This T cell receptor beta chain stems from a study of shared clonotypes between healthy human individuals. Using immunoSEQ multiplex PCR, the repertoire was profiled, and TCRdb retains in-frame clones only, with some absent. The sample yields about 680,000 clones, approximately 73% seen once. The donor cohort consisted entirely of Caucasian adults residing in Nashville, Tennessee. The CDR3 spans 15 residues. The clonotype was recovered from a woman aged 25 to 39 in good health. Sequenced sample: memory CD4+ T cells sorted from blood. Subset: CD45RA-negative fraction. The chain employs TRBV7-5 and TRBJ2-1; the DNA was not used to check the table's D call, TRBD2. TRBV7-5 is deemed a pseudogene. This CDR3 is CASSLALAGDNEQFF. The CDR3 nucleotides are TGTGCCAGCAGCTTAGCGCTAGCGGGGGATAATGAGCAGTTCTTC.